The TCR beta chain described here comes from a study of PD-L1 blockade in urothelial cancer. Study information: Patients went on atezolizumab in the mid-2010s, receiving 1,200 mg intravenously every 3 weeks. Median tumor clonality was about 0.096, with T cell proportion about 0.097.

Germline values: CDR1 KGHSH, CDR2 LQKENI. The CDR3 runs 16 residues. V was pared by 4 bases and J by 5 bases, with 11 bases of the junction left unmatched. The repertoire was sequenced with immunoSEQ multiplex PCR; TCRdb's copy has only in-frame clones and lacks some. The data contain some 35,000 clones, roughly 38% of them singletons. Regarding the study as a whole: FFPE tumor tissue, one sample per patient, may miss heterogeneity.

A note on this clone: The antigen is unknown.

The input for sequencing was tumor tissue, taken before atezolizumab (anti-PD-L1) treatment. This receptor was identified in a man in his fifties or sixties with urothelial cancer. The genes are TRBV18 and TRBJ1-2; 9 bases are shared with TRBD1. The CDR3 bases are TGTGCCAGCTCACTCCCGGGACAGGGTGTCCCTTATGGCTACACCTTC. It translates to CASSLPGQGVPYGYTF.